This T cell receptor (beta chain) appears in the sequencing data of a study of cytotoxic CD8 clonotypes in ibrutinib-treated CLL. Broader study findings: Clonality rose at ibrutinib response and fell back toward baseline at progression. Measured clonality at baseline was greater than in age-matched healthy donors and tracked with circulating CD8+ T-cell counts.

The source of about 1.9 micrograms of genomic DNA for TCR beta libraries was cryopreserved PBMCs. About this clone itself: Its antigen is as yet unknown. This sample also contains other DNA sequences that code for the same CDR3.

V was clipped by 4 bases and J by 0 bases, with 11 bases between them. The germline gives CDR1 SGDLS, CDR2 YYNGEE. The CDR3 contains 15 residues. The intended depth for sequencing was 1 in 200,000 to 1 in 1 million T cells. Libraries were prepared by immunoSEQ multiplex PCR; TCRdb keeps only in-frame clonotypes and omits some of them. The table includes some 300,000 clones, 70% to 80% detected once. Specimen: PBMCs, collected before ibrutinib treatment. This TCR was sampled from a human donor with chronic lymphocytic leukemia. The V and J genes are TRBV9 and TRBJ2-1; possibly TRBD2 for D (5 bases). The CDR3 DNA sequence: TGTGCCAGCAGCTCTGATGGGAGCTCCTACAATGAGCAGTTCTTC. Translated, it gives CASSSDGSSYNEQFF. Complete variable domain (other parts from reference TRBV9 and TRBJ2-1): DSGVTQTPKHLITATGQRVTLRCSPRSGDLSVYWYQQSLDQGLQFLIQYYNGEERAKGNILERFSAQQFPDLHSELNLSSLELGDSALYFCASSSDGSSYNEQFFGPGTRLTVL.